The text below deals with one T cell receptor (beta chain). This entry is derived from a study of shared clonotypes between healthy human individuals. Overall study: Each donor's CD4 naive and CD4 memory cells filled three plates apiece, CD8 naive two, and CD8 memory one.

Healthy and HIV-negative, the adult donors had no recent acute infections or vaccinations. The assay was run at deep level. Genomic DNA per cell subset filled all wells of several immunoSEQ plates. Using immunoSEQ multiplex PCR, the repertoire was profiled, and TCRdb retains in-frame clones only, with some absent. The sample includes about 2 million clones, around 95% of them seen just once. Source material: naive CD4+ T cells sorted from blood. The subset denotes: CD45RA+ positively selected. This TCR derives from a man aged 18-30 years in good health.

The CDR3 nucleotides read TGTGCCAGCAGCTCAGGGGGCCTCCTCACAGATACGCAGTATTTT. Its protein is CASSSGGLLTDTQYF. The V call is TRBV6-5, the J call TRBJ2-3; 8 nucleotides align to TRBD1. Germline trimming cut 6 bases from V and 2 bases from J; bases unmatched to any gene: 7. The CDR3 consists of 15 residues. Germline V gene lookup returns CDR1 MNHEY and CDR2 SVGAGI.